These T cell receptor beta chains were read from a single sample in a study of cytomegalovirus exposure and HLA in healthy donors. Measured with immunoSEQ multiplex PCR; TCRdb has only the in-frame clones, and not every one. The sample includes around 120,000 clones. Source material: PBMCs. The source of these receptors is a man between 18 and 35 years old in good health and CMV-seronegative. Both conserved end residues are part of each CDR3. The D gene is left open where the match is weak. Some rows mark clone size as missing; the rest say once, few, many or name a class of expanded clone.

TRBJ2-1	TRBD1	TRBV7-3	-	TGTGCCAGCAGCCAGAGGGACAGGGGGCCTGGTGAGCAGTTCTTC	CASSQRDRGPGEQFF
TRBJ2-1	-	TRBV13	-	TGTGCCAGCAGCTTAGGGACTGTCGGGAATGAGCAGTTCTTC	CASSLGTVGNEQFF
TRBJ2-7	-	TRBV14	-	TGTGCCAGCAGCCAAGGAGGCGGTTACGAGCAGTACTTC	CASSQGGGYEQYF
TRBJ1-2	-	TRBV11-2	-	TGTGCCAGCAGCTTAGACGGAGCTAACTATGGCTACACCTTC	CASSLDGANYGYTF
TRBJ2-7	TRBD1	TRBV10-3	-	TGTGCCATCAGTTCCGGGACAGGGGGCGCAGAGCAGTACTTC	CAISSGTGGAEQYF
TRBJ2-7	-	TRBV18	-	TGTGCCAGCTCCCGGGACACGCTCTACGAGCAGTACTTC	CASSRDTLYEQYF
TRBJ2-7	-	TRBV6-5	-	TGTGCCAGCAGTTACGGGGCCTTCTCCTACGAGCAGTACTTC	CASSYGAFSYEQYF
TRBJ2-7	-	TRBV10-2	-	TGCGCCAGCAGTACCGGACAGAGGTACGAGCAGTACTTC	CASSTGQRYEQYF
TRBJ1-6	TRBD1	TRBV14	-	TGTGCCAGCAGCCAGACAGGGTTTTCCGGGCCCCTCCACTTT	CASSQTGFSGPLHF
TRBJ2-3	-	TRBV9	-	TGTGCCAGCAGCGTCGGGGGGCGCCGCACAGATACGCAGTATTTT	CASSVGGRRTDTQYF
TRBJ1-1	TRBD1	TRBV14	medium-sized	TGTGCCAGCGGCCCAGGGGGGATGATTTACACTGAAGCTTTCTTT	CASGPGGMIYTEAFF
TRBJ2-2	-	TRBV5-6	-	TGTGCCAGCAGCTCCACTACTACTAGTCCCGGGGAGCTGTTTTTT	CASSSTTTSPGELFF
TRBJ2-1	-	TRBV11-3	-	TGTGCCAGCAGCGGTAGTGCGGGATCTAACAATGAGCAGTTCTTC	CASSGSAGSNNEQFF
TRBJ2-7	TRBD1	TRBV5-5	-	TGTGCCAGCAATAGAATGTCGGGACAGGTCTCCTACGAGCAGTACTTC	CASNRMSGQVSYEQYF
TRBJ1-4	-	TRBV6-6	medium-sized	TGTGCCAGCAGTCCCGTCACGGGACTTGTTGAAAAACTGTTTTTT	CASSPVTGLVEKLFF
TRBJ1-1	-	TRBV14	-	TGTGCCAGCAGCCAAGATCTACGGGGTGAAGCTTTCTTT	CASSQDLRGEAFF
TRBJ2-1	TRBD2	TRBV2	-	TGTGCCAGCAGTGAAGCTAGCGGGGGTCCCTACAATGAGCAGTTCTTC	CASSEASGGPYNEQFF
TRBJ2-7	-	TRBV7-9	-	TGTGCCAGCAGCTTAGAAGGGGGCGAGCAGTACTTC	CASSLEGGEQYF
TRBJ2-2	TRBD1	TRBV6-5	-	TGTGCCAGCAGTGCCTGGACAGGGAACGGCGGGGAGCTGTTTTTT	CASSAWTGNGGELFF
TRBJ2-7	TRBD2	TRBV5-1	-	TGCGCCAGCAGCAGGGGGGTAGCGGGAGTGGGGGAGCAGTACTTC	CASSRGVAGVGEQYF
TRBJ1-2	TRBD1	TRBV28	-	TGTGCCAGCAGTTTAATGGGACAGGACCCCTACTTC	CASSLMGQDPYF
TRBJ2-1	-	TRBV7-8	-	TGTGCCAGCAGCTGGCTCGGGGGTAATAGCGCCAAACCCTACAATGAGCAGTTCTTC	CASSWLGGNSAKPYNEQFF
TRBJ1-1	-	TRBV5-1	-	TGCGCCAGCAGCTTGGTACAAGGGGGGGGGACTGAAGCTTTCTTT	CASSLVQGGGTEAFF
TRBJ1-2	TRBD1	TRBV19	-	TGTGCCAGTAGTCTGGGGACAGGGGTTGACTACACCTTC	CASSLGTGVDYTF
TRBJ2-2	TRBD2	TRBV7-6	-	TGTGCCAGCAGCGGGGGACTAGCGGGAGGAGGGAGGACCGGGGAGCTGTTTTTT	CASSGGLAGGGRTGELFF